Listed below are T cell receptor beta chains from one sample, sequenced in a study of cytomegalovirus exposure and HLA in healthy donors. This table comes from immunoSEQ multiplex PCR, and its TCRdb copy is limited to in-frame clones, with some not included. Recorded for this sample: around 63,000 clones. Material for sequencing was PBMCs. The receptors originated from a woman in her twenties or thirties in good health and CMV-seronegative. The CDR3 runs from the conserved cysteine through the conserved F or W. D genes are given only for firm matches.

V	D	J	CDR3	DNA
TRBV25-1	TRBD1	TRBJ2-2	CASSNRGIGELFF	TGTGCCAGCAGTAACAGGGGAATCGGGGAGCTGTTTTTT
TRBV30	TRBD1	TRBJ2-6	CAFLRDRAPSGANVLTF	TGTGCCTTCCTCCGGGACAGGGCCCCCTCTGGGGCCAACGTCCTGACTTTC
TRBV6-1	TRBD1	TRBJ1-5	CASSLGQGSNQPQHF	TGTGCCAGCAGCTTGGGACAGGGGAGCAATCAGCCCCAGCATTTT
TRBV6-5	TRBD2	TRBJ2-1	CASSSSGGPYNEQFF	TGTGCCAGCAGTTCATCGGGAGGACCCTACAATGAGCAGTTCTTC
TRBV5-4	NA	TRBJ1-4	CASSPGAGTNNEKLFF	TGTGCCAGCAGCCCTGGGGCCGGGACAAATAATGAAAAACTGTTTTTT
TRBV23-1	NA	TRBJ2-2	CASSRTTGLLYGPGELFF	TGCGCCAGCAGTCGAACCACAGGTTTGTTATATGGTCCCGGGGAGCTGTTTTTT
TRBV18	NA	TRBJ1-2	CASSPRSGGGYTF	TGTGCCAGCTCACCTAGGAGCGGCGGGGGCTACACCTTC
TRBV5-4	NA	TRBJ2-3	CASSLGRTSTDTQYF	TGTGCCAGCAGCTTGGGGAGAACTAGCACAGATACGCAGTATTTT
TRBV6-1	NA	TRBJ2-7	CASLVAYEQYF	TGTGCCAGCCTCGTCGCCTACGAGCAGTACTTC
TRBV5-6	NA	TRBJ2-2	CASSYDGPHTGELFF	TGTGCCAGCAGCTATGATGGGCCCCACACCGGGGAGCTGTTTTTT
TRBV19	NA	TRBJ1-5	CASSIRPGTAYQPQHF	TGTGCCAGTAGTATTCGGCCAGGGACTGCGTATCAGCCCCAGCATTTT
TRBV5-4	TRBD1	TRBJ2-7	CASSHDRASLYEQYF	TGTGCCAGCAGCCACGACAGGGCATCCCTCTACGAGCAGTACTTC
TRBV28	TRBD1	TRBJ2-7	CASRGTGRLEQYF	TGTGCCAGCAGGGGGACAGGCCGCCTTGAGCAGTACTTC
TRBV10-1	NA	TRBJ1-6	CASSGGNSPLHF	TGCGCCAGCAGTGGAGGTAATTCACCCCTCCACTTT
TRBV2	NA	TRBJ1-5	CASSAMRVDQPQHF	TGTGCCAGCAGTGCCATGCGGGTCGATCAGCCCCAGCATTTT
TRBV6-4	TRBD2	TRBJ2-1	CASSELAGGPSEQFF	TGTGCCAGCAGTGAATTGGCGGGGGGGCCTAGTGAGCAGTTCTTC